This T cell receptor (beta chain) was found in a study of Graves' ophthalmopathy and Graves' hyperthyroidism. The wider study: The collection of peripheral blood took place at initial diagnosis, before any treatment.

General observations from the study: The model predicted progression of ophthalmopathy with a sensitivity of roughly 70%, and its specificity was about 76%.

The length of the CDR3 is 15 residues. Germline V gene data show CDR1 as MNHEY and CDR2 as SVGEGT. V lost 4 bases and J 2 bases, leaving 15 bases between the germline ends. Using RNA transcripts, the TCR beta CDR3 regions were amplified. First-round RT-PCR employed HTBI primers, with a second-round multiplex PCR after it. A single record per CDR3 protein comes from TCRdb applying MiXCR to the multiplex PCR reads. The sample has 150,000 or so distinct CDR3 sequences, approximately 40% seen once. This clonotype was detected many times. Its antigen is as yet unknown. The chain employs TRBV6-2 or TRBV6-3 and TRBJ2-7; perhaps TRBD2 as D (5 bases). Sequencing was performed on peripheral blood. The source of this sequence is a young man with Graves' ophthalmopathy. CDR3 sequence reads: CASSWVGIRAYEQYF. Written as DNA, the CDR3 is TGTGCCAGCAGTTGGGTCGGGATACGGGCCTACGAGCAGTACTTC.